These 13 T cell receptor beta chains came from one sample sequenced in a study of OX40 agonist ivuxolimab in advanced cancers. Data came from immunoSEQ multiplex PCR; TCRdb stores just in-frame clones and leaves some out. The table shows 35,000 to 50,000 clones, with approximately 86% occurring only once. This specimen consisted of CD4+ or CD8+ T cells sorted from blood, obtained in a trial of the OX40 agonist ivuxolimab. These receptors were obtained from an adult with an advanced solid tumor such as melanoma, head and neck, liver or kidney cancer.

There are a few counts of this clone. This sample includes further DNA sequences coding for the same CDR3. The chain has TRBV7-9 and TRBJ1-2; no reliable D call. Trimming pared 5 bases from V and 6 bases from J, leaving 10 bases between. CDR1 and CDR2 (germline): SEHNR, FQNEAQ (reference sequence). The CDR3 has 12 amino acids. CDR3 in DNA: TGTGCCAGCAGCCCCGACGAAGATGGCTACACCTTC. This translates into CASSPDEDGYTF.

The gene calls are TRBV28 and TRBJ1-4; TRBD1 agrees at 9 bases. Per the germline V gene, CDR1 is MDHEN and CDR2 is SYDVKM. This CDR3 is 17 amino acids long. With 9 bases clipped from V and 4 bases from J, the junction kept 15 bases outside the gene matches. The CDR3 nucleotides are TGTGCCAGTCTCACAGGGGGCGCCGAACTCGGTAATGAAAAACTGTTTTTT. Translation gives CASLTGGAELGNEKLFF.

This chain links TRBV19 with TRBJ1-3; tentatively, D is TRBD1 (5 bases). The V end lost 7 bases, the J end lost 0 bases, and 19 bases lay between the germline ends. CDR1 and CDR2 (germline): LNHDA, SQIVND (reference sequence). The CDR3 is made up of 17 amino acids. CDR3 protein: CASTPIWDGRSGNTIYF. The CDR3 nucleotides read TGTGCCAGTACCCCCATCTGGGACGGACGCTCTGGAAACACCATATATTTT.

This clone appeared a single time. CDR3 in DNA: TGTGCCAGCTCACCACCGACAGGGGGGTTTAGCAATCAGCCCCAGCATTTT. It encodes CASSPPTGGFSNQPQHF. This rearrangement joins TRBV18 to TRBJ1-5; 9 positions agree with TRBD1. The CDR3 spans 17 residues. Germline V lookup: CDR1 KGHSH, CDR2 LQKENI. V trimming: 0 bases; J trimming: 0 bases; junction bases outside the gene matches: 3.

The chain combines TRBV6-5 with TRBJ2-2; unclear D gene. CDR1 is MNHEY and CDR2 is SVGAGI in the germline V gene. The CDR3 runs to 13 residues. V lost 0 bases and J 1 base, leaving 0 bases between the germline ends. The CDR3 sequence is CASSYSNTGELFF. The CDR3 bases are TGTGCCAGCAGTTACTCGAACACCGGGGAGCTGTTTTTT.

The chain couples TRBV4-1 to TRBJ1-5, with D unresolved. There are 15 residues in the CDR3. In germline, CDR1 is MGHRA, CDR2 YSYEKL. Trimming shortened V by 1 base and J by 0 bases, and 7 bases separated the two germline ends. The CDR3 reads CASSQVPDSNQPQHF. The CDR3 DNA reads as TGCGCCAGCAGCCAAGTCCCGGATAGCAATCAGCCCCAGCATTTT.

J is TRBJ1-5 and V is TRBV27, with no clear D. The ends were cut back, 0 bases at V and 3 bases at J, with 6 bases in the middle. The CDR3 extends over 14 amino acids. Per the germline V gene, CDR1 is MNHEY and CDR2 is SMNVEV (reference sequence). The CDR3 is CASSLSRNNQPQHF. The CDR3 coding sequence is TGTGCCAGCAGTTTATCCCGGAACAATCAGCCCCAGCATTTT.

This clone was detected a few times. The genes are TRBV4-2 and TRBJ1-3, with D perhaps TRBD1 (5 bases). Per germline, CDR1 LGHNA and CDR2 YNFKEQ. The CDR3 totals 17 residues. Trimming took off 4 bases at V and 0 bases at J, with 16 bases between the two ends. CDR3 sequence (DNA): TGTGCCAGCAGCCCACTCCCGGGGCTAAACTCTGGAAACACCATATATTTT. This translates into CASSPLPGLNSGNTIYF.

This clone has just one count. Other DNA sequences in this sample translate to the same CDR3. This sequence joins TRBV28 and TRBJ2-5; 9 bases are shared with TRBD1. Trimming took 5 bases from V and 1 from J; bases not matched to a gene: 5. This CDR3 region has 15 residues. Germline CDR1 and CDR2: MDHEN and SYDVKM. The CDR3 nucleotides are TGTGCCAGCAGTGTGAACAGGGGGCCCCAAGAGACCCAGTACTTC. The encoded protein is CASSVNRGPQETQYF.

The chain is built from TRBV5-5 and TRBJ1-1, with a tentative D call TRBD1 (6 bases). V shed 0 bases and J shed 0 bases, with 9 bases lying between them. Germline V CDR1 and CDR2: SGHKS, YYEKEE (reference sequence). CDR3 length: 15 residues. CDR3 sequence: CASSLASGVNTEAFF. The CDR3 DNA reads TGTGCCAGCAGCTTGGCCTCAGGGGTGAACACTGAAGCTTTCTTT. The entire variable domain, with the rest obtained from reference TRBV5-5 and TRBJ1-1, is as follows: DAGVTQSPTHLIKTRGQQVTLRCSPISGHKSVSWYQQVLGQGPQFIFQYYEKEERGRGNFPDRFSARQFPNYSSELNVNALLLGDSALYLCASSLASGVNTEAFFGQGTRLTVV.

The CDR3 DNA is TGTGCCAGCAGCATCGACAGGAACACTGAAGCTTTCTTT. Amino acids: CASSIDRNTEAFF. This chain connects TRBV9 to TRBJ1-1, with a tentative D call TRBD1 (5 bases). The germline V gene encodes CDR1 SGDLS and CDR2 YYNGEE. This CDR3 has 13 residues. The V end was cut by 4 bases, the J end by 1 base, with 8 bases between.

The chain joins TRBV28 to TRBJ1-1; D perhaps matches TRBD1 (5 bases). The ends were cut back, 7 bases at V and 1 base at J, with 16 bases in the middle. The germline V gene encodes CDR1 MDHEN and CDR2 SYDVKM. This CDR3 spans 15 amino acids. The CDR3 here is CASTSRIGGNTEAFF. As DNA, the CDR3 is TGTGCCAGCACCTCTAGGATTGGGGGGAACACTGAAGCTTTCTTT. The full variable domain, rest sourced from reference TRBV28 and TRBJ1-1, is DVKVTQSSRYLVKRTGEKVFLECVQDMDHENMFWYRQDPGLGLRLIYFSYDVKMKEKGDIPEGYSVSREKKERFSLILESASTNQTSMYLCASTSRIGGNTEAFFGQGTRLTVV.

V is TRBV5-1 and J is TRBJ2-3, with 8 positions matching TRBD2. Germline values: CDR1 SGHRS, CDR2 YFSETQ. The junction had 10 bases not matched to a gene; V was cut back by 1 base and J by 6 bases. The CDR3 runs 16 residues. CDR3 sequence: CASSLLGLAGLDTQYF. CDR3 nucleotide sequence: TGCGCCAGCAGCTTGTTGGGGCTAGCGGGCCTCGATACGCAGTATTTT.